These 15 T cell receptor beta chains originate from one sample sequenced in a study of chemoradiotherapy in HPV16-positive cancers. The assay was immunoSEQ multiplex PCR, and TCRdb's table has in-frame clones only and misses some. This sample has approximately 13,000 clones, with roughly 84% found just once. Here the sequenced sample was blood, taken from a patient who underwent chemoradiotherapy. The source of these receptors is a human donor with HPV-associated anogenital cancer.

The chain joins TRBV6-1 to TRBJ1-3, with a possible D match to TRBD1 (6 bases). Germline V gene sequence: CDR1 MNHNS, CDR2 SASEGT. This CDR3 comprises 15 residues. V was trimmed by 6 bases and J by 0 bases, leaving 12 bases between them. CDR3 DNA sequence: TGTGCCAGCAGGGGGCTGACAGGCTCTGGAAACACCATATATTTT. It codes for CASRGLTGSGNTIYF.

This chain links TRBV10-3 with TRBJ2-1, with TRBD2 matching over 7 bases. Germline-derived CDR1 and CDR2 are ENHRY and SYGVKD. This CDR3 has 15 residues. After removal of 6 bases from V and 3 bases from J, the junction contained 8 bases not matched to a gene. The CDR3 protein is CAIRSGTTDYNEQFF. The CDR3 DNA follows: TGTGCCATCAGAAGCGGGACTACCGACTACAATGAGCAGTTCTTC.

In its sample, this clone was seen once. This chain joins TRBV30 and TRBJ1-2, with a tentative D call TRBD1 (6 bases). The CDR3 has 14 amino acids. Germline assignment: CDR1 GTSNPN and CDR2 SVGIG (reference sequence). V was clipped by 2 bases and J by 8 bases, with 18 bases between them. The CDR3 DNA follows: TGTGCCTGGAGTCTCCACTCCGAGGGGGAAGGCTACACCTTC. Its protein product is CAWSLHSEGEGYTF.

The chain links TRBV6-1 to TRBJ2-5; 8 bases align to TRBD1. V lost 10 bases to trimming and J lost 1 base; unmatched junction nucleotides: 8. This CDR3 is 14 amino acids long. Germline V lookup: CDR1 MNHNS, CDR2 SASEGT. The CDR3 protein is CATFNGQGQETQYF. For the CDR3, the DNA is TGTGCCACCTTTAATGGACAGGGCCAAGAGACCCAGTACTTC.

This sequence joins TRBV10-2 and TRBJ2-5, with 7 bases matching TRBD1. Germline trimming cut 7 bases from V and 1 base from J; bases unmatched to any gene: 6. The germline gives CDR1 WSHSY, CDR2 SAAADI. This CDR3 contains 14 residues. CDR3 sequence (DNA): TGCGCCAGCACCGCCCACAGGGGCCAAGAGACCCAGTACTTC. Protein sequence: CASTAHRGQETQYF.

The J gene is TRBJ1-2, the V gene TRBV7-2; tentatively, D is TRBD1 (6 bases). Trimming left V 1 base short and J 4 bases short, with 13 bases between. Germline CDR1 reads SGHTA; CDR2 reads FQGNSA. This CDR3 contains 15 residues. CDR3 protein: CASSLGGARSYGYTF. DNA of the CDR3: TGTGCCAGCAGCTTAGGGGGGGCAAGGAGCTATGGCTACACCTTC.

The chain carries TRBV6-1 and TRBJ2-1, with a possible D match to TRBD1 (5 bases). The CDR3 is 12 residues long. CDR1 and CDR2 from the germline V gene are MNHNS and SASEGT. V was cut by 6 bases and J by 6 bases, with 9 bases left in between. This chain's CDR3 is CASSTTGNEQFF. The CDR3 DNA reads TGTGCCAGCAGCACAACAGGCAATGAGCAGTTCTTC.

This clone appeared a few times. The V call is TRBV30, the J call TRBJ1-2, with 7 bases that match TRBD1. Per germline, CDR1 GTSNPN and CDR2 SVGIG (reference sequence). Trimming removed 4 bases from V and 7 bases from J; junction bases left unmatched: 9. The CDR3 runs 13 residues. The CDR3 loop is CAWKEGAYGGYTF. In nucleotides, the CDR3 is TGTGCCTGGAAGGAGGGGGCGTACGGTGGCTACACCTTC.

CDR3 DNA sequence: TGTGCCAGCTCACCAGCGAACGACGGCTATGGCTACACCTTC. Its protein is CASSPANDGYGYTF. This sequence joins TRBV18 and TRBJ1-2, with D unclear. The CDR3 runs to 14 residues. Trimming removed 2 bases at V and 4 bases at J, with 11 bases between. CDR1 is KGHSH, CDR2 LQKENI, per germline. The full variable domain, rest sourced from reference TRBV18 and TRBJ1-2, is NAGVMQNPRHLVRRRGQEARLRCSPMKGHSHVYWYRQLPEEGLKFMVYLQKENIIDESGMPKERFSAEFPKEGPSILRIQQVVRGDSAAYFCASSPANDGYGYTFGSGTRLTVV.

DNA of the CDR3: TGCGCCAGCAGCTTGGTTAGGGGTGAGCACTACGAGCAGTACTTC. Translated, it gives CASSLVRGEHYEQYF. The chain uses TRBV5-1 and TRBJ2-7; tentatively, D is TRBD1 (5 bases). The CDR3 sequence is 15 residues long. V lost 0 bases, J lost 3 bases, and 13 bases lay in between. Germline values: CDR1 SGHRS, CDR2 YFSETQ.

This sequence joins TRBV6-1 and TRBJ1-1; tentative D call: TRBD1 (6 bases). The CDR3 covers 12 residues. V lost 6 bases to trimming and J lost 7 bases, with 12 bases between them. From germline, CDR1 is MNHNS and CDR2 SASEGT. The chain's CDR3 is CASSTGLGEAFF. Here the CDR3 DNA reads TGTGCCAGCAGCACAGGGCTAGGTGAAGCTTTCTTT.

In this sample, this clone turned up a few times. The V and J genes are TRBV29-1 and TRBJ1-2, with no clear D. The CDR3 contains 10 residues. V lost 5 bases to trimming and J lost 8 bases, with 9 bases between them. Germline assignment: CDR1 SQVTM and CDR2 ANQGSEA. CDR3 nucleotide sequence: TGCAGCGTTTCCGGGAACGGCTACACCTTC. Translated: CSVSGNGYTF.

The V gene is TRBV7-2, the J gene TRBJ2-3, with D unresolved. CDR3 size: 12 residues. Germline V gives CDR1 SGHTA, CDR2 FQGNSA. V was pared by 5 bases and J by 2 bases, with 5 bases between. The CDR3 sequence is CASSPYTDTQYF. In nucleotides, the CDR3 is TGTGCCAGCAGCCCTTACACAGATACGCAGTATTTT.

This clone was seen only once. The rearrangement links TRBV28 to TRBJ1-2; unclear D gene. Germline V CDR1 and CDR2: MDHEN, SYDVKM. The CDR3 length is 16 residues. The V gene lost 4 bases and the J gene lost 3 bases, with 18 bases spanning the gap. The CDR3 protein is CASSSLAWGRDYGYTF. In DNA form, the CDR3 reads TGTGCCAGCAGTTCCCTTGCCTGGGGTCGGGACTATGGCTACACCTTC.

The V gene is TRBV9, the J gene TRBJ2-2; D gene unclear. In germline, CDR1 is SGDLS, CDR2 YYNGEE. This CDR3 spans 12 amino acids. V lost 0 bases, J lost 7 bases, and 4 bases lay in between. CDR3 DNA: TGTGCCAGCAGCGTAGGGGTCGGGGAGCTGTTTTTT. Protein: CASSVGVGELFF.